This is a list of T cell receptor beta chains from one sample in a study of T cell responses to AZD1222 COVID-19 vaccine. TCRdb keeps only in-frame clones here, not all; method: immunoSEQ multiplex PCR. This sample has around 100,000 clones, with 88% found just once. The sequencing used peripheral blood, collected on day 0 of AZD1222 vaccination. These receptor sequences come from an adult in good health. The CDR3 runs from the conserved cysteine through the conserved F or W. A D gene is named only where the DNA matches it firmly. A row's size may be missing; if present it is once, few, many or a size class.

>once|TRBJ1-2|TRBV27|.
TGTGCCAGCAGCCCGGCGGGAAGGAACTATGGCTACACCTTC
CASSPAGRNYGYTF
>.|TRBJ2-7|TRBV7-6|.
TGTGCCAGCAGCCTAAATAGCGGAGGTACCTACGAGCAGTACTTC
CASSLNSGGTYEQYF
>.|TRBJ1-6|TRBV7-8|.
TGTGCCAGCAGCTGGAGGGGGGGTCAGGATAATTCACCCCTCCACTTT
CASSWRGGQDNSPLHF
>.|TRBJ1-3|TRBV5-1|.
TGCGCCAGCAGCTTGGCGACAGACCCTGGAAACACCATATATTTT
CASSLATDPGNTIYF
>.|TRBJ2-6|TRBV5-1|.
TGCGCCAGCAGCTTGGGTCGGACGCAATCTGGGGCCAACGTCCTGACTTTC
CASSLGRTQSGANVLTF
>many|TRBJ1-3|TRBV7-2|TRBD1
TGTGCCAGCAGCTCCGAACAGGGGGCCCTGGGAAACACCATATATTTT
CASSSEQGALGNTIYF
>.|TRBJ2-1|TRBV19|TRBD2
TGTGCCAGCAAAACAGCGGGAGCATCCTACAATGAGCAGTTCTTC
CASKTAGASYNEQFF
>.|TRBJ2-5|TRBV5-1|.
TGCGCCAGCAGAACATTCACTCAGCCCCAAGAGACCCAGTACTTC
CASRTFTQPQETQYF
>.|TRBJ2-1|TRBV4-3|.
TGCGCCAGCAGTCCTACAGGGACCGACTACAATGAGCAGTTCTTC
CASSPTGTDYNEQFF
>.|TRBJ1-2|TRBV7-2|TRBD1
TGTGCCAGCAGCTTGACAGGGACCTATGGCTACACCTTC
CASSLTGTYGYTF
>.|TRBJ2-3|TRBV6-2/TRBV6-3|TRBD2
TGTGCCAGCAGCTCCAATAGCGGGAGCACAGATACGCAGTATTTT
CASSSNSGSTDTQYF
>.|TRBJ1-2|TRBV12-3/TRBV12-4|.
TGTGCCAGCAGCCCTGGACCGTCGGGTGGCTACACCTTC
CASSPGPSGGYTF
>once|TRBJ2-5|TRBV28|.
TGTGCCAGCAGTTTATTGTCAGAAGCACAAGAGACCCAGTACTTC
CASSLLSEAQETQYF
>once|TRBJ1-5|TRBV6-2/TRBV6-3|TRBD1
TGTGCCAGCAGTCCAAGGACAGGAAGAGGGGGCAATCAGCCCCAGCATTTT
CASSPRTGRGGNQPQHF
>.|TRBJ2-7|TRBV12-5|.
TGTGCTAGTGGGGACAGCCGGCAATCCTACGAGCAGTACTTC
CASGDSRQSYEQYF
>.|TRBJ2-4|TRBV6-2/TRBV6-3|TRBD2
TGTGCCAGCAGTTTAACCGGGACTAGAGGGCAACAGTACTTC
CASSLTGTRGQQYF
>once|TRBJ2-4|TRBV6-5|.
TGTGCCAGCACTAGCCCCTACGTCAAAAACATTCAGTACTTC
CASTSPYVKNIQYF